This TCR beta chain was captured in a study of beta chain features in type 1 diabetes. Study-wide context: No age, gender or cell yield differences were seen between patients and healthy donors.

This clone has only a few counts. The investigators reverse transcribed all of the isolated RNA, so they sequenced expressed TCRB transcripts. Clones were sequenced by immunoSEQ multiplex PCR, and TCRdb holds only the in-frame ones, with some missing. The sample yields around 150,000 clones, about 8.1% seen once. Trimming left V 5 bases short and J 5 bases short, with 21 bases between. CDR3 size: 16 residues. Germline assignment: CDR1 LNHNV and CDR2 YYDKDF (reference sequence). The rearrangement joins TRBV15 to TRBJ2-5; tentative D call: TRBD1 (5 bases). Source material: central memory CD4+ T cells from blood. The TCR originated in a man aged 18 to 35 in good health. CDR3 loop: CATSRRLVGLGETQYF. CDR3 nucleotide sequence: TGTGCCACCAGCCGCCGCTTAGTGGGGCTAGGGGAGACCCAGTACTTC.